A selection of T cell receptor beta chains follows, all from one sample in a study of cytomegalovirus exposure and HLA in healthy donors. Libraries were prepared by immunoSEQ multiplex PCR; TCRdb keeps only in-frame clonotypes and omits some of them. The profile shows about 120,000 clones, around 80% of them singletons. Material: PBMCs. The receptors originated from a man aged 25 to 40 in good health and CMV-seropositive. Both conserved end residues are part of each CDR3. Each record gives: clone size, D gene, V gene, J gene, CDR3 DNA, CDR3 protein. The D gene is left open where the match is weak. Part of the rows lack a size; the others show once, few, many or a class for expanded clones.

abundance: -; d_gene: TRBD1; v_gene: TRBV5-4; j_gene: TRBJ1-2; CDR3nt: TGTGCCAGCAGCTCGGGACAGGGGAACTATGGCTACACCTTC; CDR3aa: CASSSGQGNYGYTF
abundance: -; d_gene: -; v_gene: TRBV28; j_gene: TRBJ1-1; CDR3nt: TGTGCCAGCAGTTTAGCAGGCATGAACACTGAAGCTTTCTTT; CDR3aa: CASSLAGMNTEAFF
abundance: -; d_gene: -; v_gene: TRBV4-1; j_gene: TRBJ1-1; CDR3nt: TGCGCCAGCAGCCAATCCCGGTGGAGGGGTCGTGGCACTGAAGCTTTCTTT; CDR3aa: CASSQSRWRGRGTEAFF
abundance: -; d_gene: TRBD2; v_gene: TRBV28; j_gene: TRBJ2-7; CDR3nt: TGTGCCAGCACGCTAGCGGGGGGCTCCTACGAGCAGTACTTC; CDR3aa: CASTLAGGSYEQYF
abundance: once; d_gene: TRBD2; v_gene: TRBV7-2; j_gene: TRBJ2-7; CDR3nt: TGTGCCAGCAGCTTGCGGGGGGGCTACGAGCAGTACTTC; CDR3aa: CASSLRGGYEQYF
abundance: few; d_gene: -; v_gene: TRBV5-5; j_gene: TRBJ1-6; CDR3nt: TGTGCCAGCAGCCGGGGGACGACAGTTTCTTCACCCCTCCACTTT; CDR3aa: CASSRGTTVSSPLHF
abundance: -; d_gene: -; v_gene: TRBV6-5; j_gene: TRBJ2-5; CDR3nt: TGTGCCAGCAGCCGCCAGCGGGAGACCCAGTACTTC; CDR3aa: CASSRQRETQYF
abundance: -; d_gene: -; v_gene: TRBV27; j_gene: TRBJ2-7; CDR3nt: TGTGCCAGCAGTCCAGACATGGAGGTGCGCTACGAGCAGTACTTC; CDR3aa: CASSPDMEVRYEQYF
abundance: -; d_gene: TRBD2; v_gene: TRBV6-5; j_gene: TRBJ2-3; CDR3nt: TGTGCCAGCAGTTACTCGACGGGGGGAGATACGCAGTATTTT; CDR3aa: CASSYSTGGDTQYF
abundance: -; d_gene: TRBD1; v_gene: TRBV27; j_gene: TRBJ2-7; CDR3nt: TGTGCCAGCAGTATGACAGGGGCTCTTAACGAGCAGTACTTC; CDR3aa: CASSMTGALNEQYF
abundance: -; d_gene: TRBD2; v_gene: TRBV9; j_gene: TRBJ2-7; CDR3nt: TGTGCCAGCAGCCCCTCCCGAGGGGCTAGCGGGGGTTTTCACGAGCAGTACTTC; CDR3aa: CASSPSRGASGGFHEQYF
abundance: few; d_gene: TRBD1; v_gene: TRBV4-3; j_gene: TRBJ2-5; CDR3nt: TGCGCCAGCAGCCCTGGACAGGGGACTCAAGAGACCCAGTACTTC; CDR3aa: CASSPGQGTQETQYF
abundance: -; d_gene: -; v_gene: TRBV11-3; j_gene: TRBJ2-2; CDR3nt: TGTGCCAGCAGCCGACAGAGAGGGGAGCTGTTTTTT; CDR3aa: CASSRQRGELFF
abundance: -; d_gene: -; v_gene: TRBV7-3; j_gene: TRBJ2-2; CDR3nt: TGTGCCAGCAGCGCCAGGTCCGAGGGCGGGGGCCTGTTTTTT; CDR3aa: CASSARSEGGGLFF
abundance: once; d_gene: TRBD2; v_gene: TRBV6-5; j_gene: TRBJ2-1; CDR3nt: TGTGCCAGCAGCAGCGGGGGCCCGGGCAATGAGCAGTTCTTC; CDR3aa: CASSSGGPGNEQFF
abundance: -; d_gene: TRBD2; v_gene: TRBV11-2; j_gene: TRBJ2-1; CDR3nt: TGTGCCAGCAGCTTTTTAGGGACTAGCGGTCACAATGAGCAGTTCTTC; CDR3aa: CASSFLGTSGHNEQFF
abundance: once; d_gene: TRBD2; v_gene: TRBV7-9; j_gene: TRBJ2-5; CDR3nt: TGTGCCAGCAGCTTAGTAGTTCTAGCGGGGGGGCCGTGGCAAGAGACCCAGTACTTC; CDR3aa: CASSLVVLAGGPWQETQYF
abundance: -; d_gene: -; v_gene: TRBV4-3; j_gene: TRBJ1-2; CDR3nt: TGCGCCAGCAGCCAAGGGGCTGGGGCCCTCTATGGCTACACCTTC; CDR3aa: CASSQGAGALYGYTF
abundance: once; d_gene: TRBD1; v_gene: TRBV7-9; j_gene: TRBJ1-3; CDR3nt: TGTGCCAGCAGTAAACCGGGACAGACCATATATTTT; CDR3aa: CASSKPGQTIYF
abundance: once; d_gene: -; v_gene: TRBV4-3; j_gene: TRBJ2-7; CDR3nt: TGCGCCAGCAGCCAAGCTCCAGGGCCACCCGACTACGAGCAGTACTTC; CDR3aa: CASSQAPGPPDYEQYF
abundance: -; d_gene: TRBD2; v_gene: TRBV9; j_gene: TRBJ2-1; CDR3nt: TGTGCCAGCAGCCCCAAACTAGCGGGGGCTCCCTCCTACAATGAGCAGTTCTTC; CDR3aa: CASSPKLAGAPSYNEQFF
abundance: -; d_gene: -; v_gene: TRBV4-1; j_gene: TRBJ2-1; CDR3nt: TGCGCCAGCAGCTACTCAACTAGTCCCAATGAGCAGTTCTTC; CDR3aa: CASSYSTSPNEQFF
abundance: -; d_gene: TRBD1; v_gene: TRBV6-6; j_gene: TRBJ2-7; CDR3nt: TGTGCCAGCAGTGTAACAGGGGGTGGGCAGTACTTC; CDR3aa: CASSVTGGGQYF
abundance: once; d_gene: TRBD1; v_gene: TRBV6-1; j_gene: TRBJ2-7; CDR3nt: TGTGCCAGCAGAAAGCCGGGACAGGGGGCTTACGAGCAGTACTTC; CDR3aa: CASRKPGQGAYEQYF
abundance: few; d_gene: -; v_gene: TRBV27; j_gene: TRBJ1-5; CDR3nt: TGTGCCAGCAGTTTACTCTACCCGCCGGTCGGCAATCAGCCCCAGCATTTT; CDR3aa: CASSLLYPPVGNQPQHF
abundance: -; d_gene: -; v_gene: TRBV19; j_gene: TRBJ1-4; CDR3nt: TGTGCCAGTAGTAAGCCCACAACTAATGAAAAACTGTTTTTT; CDR3aa: CASSKPTTNEKLFF
abundance: -; d_gene: TRBD1; v_gene: TRBV30; j_gene: TRBJ1-2; CDR3nt: TGTGCCTGGAGTAGGGGGCCTCGGGGCTACACCTTC; CDR3aa: CAWSRGPRGYTF
abundance: few; d_gene: -; v_gene: TRBV5-6; j_gene: TRBJ2-7; CDR3nt: TGTGCCAGCAGCGCGGTAAATGACGAGCAGTACTTC; CDR3aa: CASSAVNDEQYF
abundance: -; d_gene: TRBD2; v_gene: TRBV6-1; j_gene: TRBJ2-1; CDR3nt: TGTGCCAGCAGTGTATCCAGCGGGAATCCCACGAGCTCCTACAATGAGCAGTTCTTC; CDR3aa: CASSVSSGNPTSSYNEQFF
abundance: -; d_gene: TRBD1; v_gene: TRBV9; j_gene: TRBJ1-1; CDR3nt: TGTGCCAGCAGCGAGAGGACAGGGCTGAACACTGAAGCTTTCTTT; CDR3aa: CASSERTGLNTEAFF
abundance: -; d_gene: -; v_gene: TRBV19; j_gene: TRBJ2-5; CDR3nt: TGTGCCAGTAGTCTTTACCTTACTCCGACAGGCCAAGAGACCCAGTACTTC; CDR3aa: CASSLYLTPTGQETQYF
abundance: -; d_gene: -; v_gene: TRBV5-4; j_gene: TRBJ1-1; CDR3nt: TGTGCCAGCAGCTTGGTTGCAGGAAATACTGAAGCTTTCTTT; CDR3aa: CASSLVAGNTEAFF
abundance: -; d_gene: -; v_gene: TRBV6-5; j_gene: TRBJ2-7; CDR3nt: TGTGCCAGCAGCTCAACAGGACGCTCCTACGAGCAGTACTTC; CDR3aa: CASSSTGRSYEQYF
abundance: -; d_gene: -; v_gene: TRBV9; j_gene: TRBJ1-1; CDR3nt: TGTGCCAGCAGCGTAGCCACAGAGATGAACACTGAAGCTTTCTTT; CDR3aa: CASSVATEMNTEAFF
abundance: -; d_gene: -; v_gene: TRBV18; j_gene: TRBJ2-1; CDR3nt: TGTGCCAGCTCACCACGGATTTATAGGACAGACGTGTCGCCGGAGTTCTTC; CDR3aa: CASSPRIYRTDVSPEFF
abundance: -; d_gene: TRBD2; v_gene: TRBV13; j_gene: TRBJ2-3; CDR3nt: TGTGCCAGCAGCTTCCGACTAGCGGGGGTGACAGATACGCAGTATTTT; CDR3aa: CASSFRLAGVTDTQYF
abundance: -; d_gene: TRBD1; v_gene: TRBV18; j_gene: TRBJ1-1; CDR3nt: TGTGCCAGCTCCCGTCGGACAGGGCTGGACGAGATGAACACTGAAGCTTTCTTT; CDR3aa: CASSRRTGLDEMNTEAFF
abundance: -; d_gene: -; v_gene: TRBV30; j_gene: TRBJ1-1; CDR3nt: TGTGCCTGCGACAGGTGGAACACTGAAGCTTTCTTT; CDR3aa: CACDRWNTEAFF
abundance: -; d_gene: -; v_gene: TRBV5-4; j_gene: TRBJ2-5; CDR3nt: TGTGCCAGCAGCTTACTAGGAGTAGAGCAGTACTTC; CDR3aa: CASSLLGVEQYF
abundance: -; d_gene: -; v_gene: TRBV4-3; j_gene: TRBJ2-1; CDR3nt: TGCGCCAGCAGCCAAGAATTGAGGGCCTACAATGAGCAGTTCTTC; CDR3aa: CASSQELRAYNEQFF
abundance: few; d_gene: TRBD2; v_gene: TRBV11-2; j_gene: TRBJ2-5; CDR3nt: TGTGCCAGCAGCCCAGGACTAGTCGGAGAGACCCAGTACTTC; CDR3aa: CASSPGLVGETQYF
abundance: -; d_gene: TRBD2; v_gene: TRBV27; j_gene: TRBJ2-7; CDR3nt: TGTGCCAGCAGCAACGGGGGGGGAACCTACGAGCAGTACTTC; CDR3aa: CASSNGGGTYEQYF
abundance: -; d_gene: TRBD2; v_gene: TRBV6-4; j_gene: TRBJ2-3; CDR3nt: TGTGCCAGCAGTGAAAATAGCGGGGGGGCAGATACGCAGTATTTT; CDR3aa: CASSENSGGADTQYF
abundance: few; d_gene: -; v_gene: TRBV11-3; j_gene: TRBJ2-7; CDR3nt: TGTGCCAGCAGCTTACAGCGGATCTCCTACGAGCAGTACTTC; CDR3aa: CASSLQRISYEQYF
abundance: -; d_gene: -; v_gene: TRBV5-1; j_gene: TRBJ1-1; CDR3nt: TGCGCCAGCAGCTTGGTACCACAAACAGGGCTGGGGCCCAACACTGAAGCTTTCTTT; CDR3aa: CASSLVPQTGLGPNTEAFF
abundance: -; d_gene: -; v_gene: TRBV21-1; j_gene: TRBJ2-5; CDR3nt: TGTGCCAGCAGCAAGGTGGAGCAAGAGACCCAGTACTTC; CDR3aa: CASSKVEQETQYF
abundance: -; d_gene: TRBD2; v_gene: TRBV27; j_gene: TRBJ2-1; CDR3nt: TGTGCCAGCAGTTTAAATCGGCCGGGGGGGACCTACAATGAGCAGTTCTTC; CDR3aa: CASSLNRPGGTYNEQFF
abundance: -; d_gene: TRBD2; v_gene: TRBV7-3; j_gene: TRBJ2-5; CDR3nt: TGTGCCAGCAGCTTGACTAGCGGGAGTGGAGAGACCCAGTACTTC; CDR3aa: CASSLTSGSGETQYF
abundance: -; d_gene: TRBD1; v_gene: TRBV7-9; j_gene: TRBJ2-7; CDR3nt: TGTGCCAGCAGCTTATTGACAGGGGGCCGCTACGAGCAGTACTTC; CDR3aa: CASSLLTGGRYEQYF
abundance: once; d_gene: TRBD1; v_gene: TRBV4-2; j_gene: TRBJ1-3; CDR3nt: TGTGCCAGCAGCCCAAACGCATTACAGGGGACGGGAAACACCATATATTTT; CDR3aa: CASSPNALQGTGNTIYF